Listed below are T cell receptor beta chains from one sample, sequenced in a study of blood T cell repertoires in COVID-19. TCRdb's copy holds only in-frame clones and misses some; the assay was immunoSEQ multiplex PCR. In the table there are about 360,000 clones, 86% of which are singletons. The sample comprised peripheral blood. These receptors all stem from a woman aged 60-75 years with COVID-19, enrolled during active disease. Both conserved end residues are part of each CDR3. The D gene is left open where the match is weak. Clone size is given for some rows only: seen once, a few or many times, or a class if the clone is expanded.

V gene	D gene	J gene	clone size	CDR3 protein
TRBV29-1	.	TRBJ2-7	.	CSVELQGRAYEQYF
TRBV9	TRBD2	TRBJ2-4	.	CASSVLAGGLKNIQYF
TRBV7-9	.	TRBJ2-7	.	CASSLGFSYEQYF
TRBV27	.	TRBJ2-7	.	CASSLSRGLNEQYF
TRBV10-1	TRBD1	TRBJ2-7	once	CASSVGQGYDEQYF
TRBV6-5	TRBD1	TRBJ2-7	once	CASKPRHRGLDEQYF
TRBV18	TRBD1	TRBJ1-2	.	CASSPRGQPANYGYTF
TRBV29-1	TRBD1	TRBJ1-1	.	CSVDPFTGDGTEAFF
TRBV7-6	.	TRBJ1-1	few	CASRSPGFEAFF
TRBV5-1	TRBD2	TRBJ2-2	.	CASSIRLAGGPNTGELFF
TRBV7-3	TRBD1	TRBJ1-2	.	CASSSDHRGGLRGYTF
TRBV9	TRBD1	TRBJ2-2	.	CASSGRKTGGQNTGELFF
TRBV5-8	.	TRBJ1-2	.	CASSEGRGYGYTF
TRBV5-6	TRBD1	TRBJ1-2	.	CASSSGQALLNYGYTF
TRBV4-1	TRBD1	TRBJ1-5	.	CASSDRENQPQHF
TRBV7-9	.	TRBJ1-2	.	CASSSSINYGYTF
TRBV7-8	.	TRBJ2-7	.	CASSFPGISYEQYF
TRBV19	TRBD1	TRBJ2-6	.	CASGQGAAGANVLTF
TRBV7-7	.	TRBJ2-7	.	CASSLGPRYEQYF
TRBV24-1	TRBD2	TRBJ2-3	once	CATSDPLASLDTQYF
TRBV9	TRBD2	TRBJ2-7	.	CASSPSGSTYEQYF
TRBV27	TRBD1	TRBJ1-1	.	CASSGEDYRGEAFF
TRBV9	TRBD1	TRBJ1-2	once	CASSVGVAVDRAATYGYTF
TRBV7-2	.	TRBJ2-2	few	CASSLVGTQNTGELFF
TRBV30	.	TRBJ1-1	.	CAWSFGSTEAFF
TRBV6-5	TRBD2	TRBJ2-2	.	CASREGELTGELFF
TRBV3-1/TRBV3-2	TRBD1	TRBJ1-1	.	CASSSGQGKNTEAFF